This T cell receptor beta chain appears in the sequencing data of a study of T cells expressing NK-cell markers. Whole-study context: Seven sequenced donors out of eight were HCMV-seropositive, one seronegative.

Template switching by 5'RACE with UMIs generated the TCR beta cDNA. From the 5' RACE reads, TCRdb lists one entry per CDR3 protein and no DNA. Its table records approximately 380,000 distinct CDR3 sequences. Study-wide results and limits: About six donors showed dominant NKG2C+ clonotypes comprising about 1.0-7.5% of their CD8+ T cells.

Germline V gene lookup returns CDR1 PRHDT and CDR2 FYEKMQ (reference sequence). The CDR3 is 16 amino acids. As for this clonotype: Its cognate antigen is unknown.

The V call is TRBV13, the J call TRBJ2-7; checking the TCRdb D call of TRBD1 is not possible without DNA. The specimen sequenced was blood T cells: a sorted CD56 or NKG2C T cell subset, CD4+ or CD8+ T cells, or bulk PBMC T cells (not recorded which). This sequence originates from a man aged 18-70 years in good health. CDR3: CASSLSRAGRHYEQYF.